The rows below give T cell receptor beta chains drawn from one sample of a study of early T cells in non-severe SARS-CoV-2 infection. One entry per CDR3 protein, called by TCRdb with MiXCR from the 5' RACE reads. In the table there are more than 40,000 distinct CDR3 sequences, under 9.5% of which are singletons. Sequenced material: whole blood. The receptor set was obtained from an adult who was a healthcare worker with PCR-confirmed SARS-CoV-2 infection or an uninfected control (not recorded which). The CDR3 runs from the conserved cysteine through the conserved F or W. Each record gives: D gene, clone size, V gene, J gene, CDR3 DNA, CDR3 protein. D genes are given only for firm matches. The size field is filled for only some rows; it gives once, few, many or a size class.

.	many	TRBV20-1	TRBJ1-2	TGCAGTGCTAGAGGTTTGAACTATGGCTACACCTTC	CSARGLNYGYTF
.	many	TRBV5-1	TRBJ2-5	TGCGCCAGCAGCTTTAGACCCCAAGAGACCCAGTACTTC	CASSFRPQETQYF
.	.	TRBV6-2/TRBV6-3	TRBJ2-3	TGTGCCAGCAGCCAACAGTGGGGAGACACAGATACGCAGTATTTT	CASSQQWGDTDTQYF
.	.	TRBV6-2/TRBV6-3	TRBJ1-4	TGTGCCAGCAGTTACGCCGGAACTAATGAAAAACTGTTTTTT	CASSYAGTNEKLFF
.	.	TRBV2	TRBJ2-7	TGTGCCAGCAGTGATCTGACTCCCTACGAGCAGTACTTC	CASSDLTPYEQYF
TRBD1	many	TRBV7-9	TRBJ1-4	TGTGCCAGCAGCCCGCTCGATGGACAGGGGGATGAAAAACTGTTTTTT	CASSPLDGQGDEKLFF
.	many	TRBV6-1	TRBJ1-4	TGTGCCAGCAGTGGGCAGGGGCCGACCGACCTTGAAAAACTGTTTTTT	CASSGQGPTDLEKLFF
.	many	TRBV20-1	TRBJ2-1	TGCTCTGCCCAGCGGTTATACAATGAGCAGTTCTTC	CSAQRLYNEQFF
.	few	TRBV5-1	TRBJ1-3	TGCGCCAGCAGCTCACAGGGAGCTGGAAACACCATATATTTT	CASSSQGAGNTIYF
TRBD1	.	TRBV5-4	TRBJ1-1	TGTGCCAGCAGCACGGGACAGGCCAATTTGAACACTGAAGCTTTCTTT	CASSTGQANLNTEAFF
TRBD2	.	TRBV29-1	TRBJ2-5	TGCAGCGTCCCTCAAGCGGGGGGCCGAGAGACCCAGTACTTC	CSVPQAGGRETQYF
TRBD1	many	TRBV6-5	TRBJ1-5	TGTGCCAGCAGCCGCGACAGGGGAGACAATCAGCCCCAGCATTTT	CASSRDRGDNQPQHF
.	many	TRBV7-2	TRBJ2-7	TGTGCCAGCAGCTTCATACATAACTACGACGGGAATGCTCTCTACGAGCAGTACTTC	CASSFIHNYDGNALYEQYF
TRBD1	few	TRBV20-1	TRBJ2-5	TGCAGTGCCCCAAAGGGGGCCCAAGAGACCCAGTACTTC	CSAPKGAQETQYF
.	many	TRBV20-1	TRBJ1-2	TGCAGTGCTAGAGATCCCGACGATGGCTACACCTTC	CSARDPDDGYTF
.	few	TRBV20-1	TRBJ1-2	TGCAGTGCTAGAATCGGACAGTCGAGGGGCTACACCTTC	CSARIGQSRGYTF
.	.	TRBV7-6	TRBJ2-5	TGTGCCAGCAGCTTAGGGTATAGGACCCAGTACTTC	CASSLGYRTQYF
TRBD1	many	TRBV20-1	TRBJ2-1	TGCAGTGTCCAGGACAGGGCATTGAATGAGCAGTTCTTC	CSVQDRALNEQFF
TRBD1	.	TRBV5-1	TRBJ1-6	TGCGCCAGCAGCTTGGGGGACAGTCCCTCCCTATCACCCCTCCACTTT	CASSLGDSPSLSPLHF
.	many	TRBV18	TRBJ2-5	TGTGCCAGCTCACCGGGACGGGATCAAGAGACCCAGTACTTC	CASSPGRDQETQYF
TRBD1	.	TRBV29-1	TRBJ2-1	TGCAGCGTTGATCTTAGACAGGGGCCAAGTGAGCAGTTCTTC	CSVDLRQGPSEQFF
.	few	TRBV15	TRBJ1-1	TGTGCCACCAGCAGGGCCGGGACGGCATACACTGAAGCTTTCTTT	CATSRAGTAYTEAFF